Below, one T cell receptor (beta chain) is given with its context. The antigen remains undetermined. CDR1 is SGDLS and CDR2 is YYNGEE in the germline V gene. Trimming took off 3 bases at V and 0 bases at J, with 7 bases between the two ends. The CDR3 extends over 15 amino acids. PCR primers comprised 60 Vbeta and 13 Jbeta primers. The assay was immunoSEQ multiplex PCR, and TCRdb's table has in-frame clones only and misses some. The sample shows 85,000 to 120,000 clones, more than 70% of them seen only once. This specimen comes from a study of cytomegalovirus exposure and HLA in healthy donors. Broader study findings: Some V segments could not be told apart, so they were left out, TRBV6-2 and TRBV6-3 among them.

The chain combines TRBV9 with TRBJ2-6; no reliable D call. The specimen was PBMCs. This TCR derives from a male donor in good health and CMV-seropositive. The CDR3 coding sequence is TGTGCCAGCAGCGGCCACAGCTCTGGGGCCAACGTCCTGACTTTC. Protein product: CASSGHSSGANVLTF.